The entry below gives a single T cell receptor (beta chain) sequence along with its context. What it recognizes is unknown. The sample is drawn from a study of cytomegalovirus exposure and HLA in healthy donors. In germline, CDR1 is MGHDK, CDR2 SYGVNS. The CDR3 runs 16 residues. Trimming removed 6 bases from V and 0 bases from J, with 18 bases in between. The primer mix had 60 Vbeta and 13 Jbeta primers. Generated by immunoSEQ multiplex PCR, the TCRdb table keeps only in-frame clones and is missing some. The sample lists around 80,000 clones; 62% were seen once. Regarding the study as a whole: In a later analysis, at a false discovery rate of 0.05, 15,000 to 20,000 TCR beta sequences matched HLA alleles.

Sequenced input: PBMCs. The chain uses TRBV25-1 and TRBJ2-7; D is possibly TRBD1 (6 bases). This sequence originates from a male donor in good health and CMV-seropositive. CDR3 in amino acids: CASRAEDRPHSYEQYF. CDR3 bases: TGTGCCAGCAGGGCAGAAGACAGGCCCCACTCCTACGAGCAGTACTTC.